The source of this T cell receptor beta chain is a study of cytomegalovirus exposure and HLA in healthy donors. Regarding the study as a whole: Data from an earlier analysis indicated that most TCR beta V segments were productive either about 87% or about 30% of the time. A later analysis found that most CMV-associated TCR beta chains appeared HLA-restricted. In vitro work confirmed that a few CMV-associated chains recognize CMV antigens. In a later analysis, roughly 17,000 TCR beta sequences were associated with HLA alleles at 0.05 false discovery rate.

Germline assignment: CDR1 SGHTA and CDR2 FQGTGA. This CDR3 is 15 amino acids long. The ends were cut back, 1 base at V and 2 bases at J, with 10 bases in the middle. Both 60 Vbeta primers and 13 Jbeta primers went into the PCR. Profiled with immunoSEQ multiplex PCR; TCRdb holds only in-frame clones, not every one. The repertoire includes some 56,000 clones, under 90% of them detected once, and around 3.9% sits in the top ten. Remarks on this clone: Its antigen remains unidentified.

The clonotype was recovered from a woman in her 40s in good health and CMV-seronegative. Sequencing was carried out using PBMCs. The genes are TRBV7-3 and TRBJ2-3; D may be TRBD2 (6 bases). The CDR3 DNA reads as TGTGCCAGCAGCTTAATCGGCGGGACCACAGATACGCAGTATTTT. Residues: CASSLIGGTTDTQYF.